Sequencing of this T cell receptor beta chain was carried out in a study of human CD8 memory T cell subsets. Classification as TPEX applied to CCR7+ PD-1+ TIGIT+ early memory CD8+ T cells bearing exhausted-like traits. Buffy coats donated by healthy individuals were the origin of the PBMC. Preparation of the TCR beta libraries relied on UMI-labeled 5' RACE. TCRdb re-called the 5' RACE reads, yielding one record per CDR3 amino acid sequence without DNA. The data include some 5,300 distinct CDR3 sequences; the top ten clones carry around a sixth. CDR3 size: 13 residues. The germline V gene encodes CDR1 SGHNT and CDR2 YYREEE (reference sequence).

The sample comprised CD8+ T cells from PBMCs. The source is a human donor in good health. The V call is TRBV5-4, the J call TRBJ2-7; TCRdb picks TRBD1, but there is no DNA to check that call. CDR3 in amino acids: CASGRDRAHEQYF.